One sample yielded the 32 T cell receptor beta chains listed below, sequenced in a study of shared clonotypes between healthy human individuals. Profiling relied on immunoSEQ multiplex PCR, and the TCRdb table lists in-frame clones only, not all of them. This sample yields over a million clones, of which about four fifths are seen a single time; more than 0.5% belongs to the top ten. The material sequenced was memory CD4+ T cells from PBMCs. Subset: CD45RA-negative fraction. These receptors were taken from a man younger than 35 in good health. Some clones in this sample may be carry-over from other donors' samples.

The chain recombines TRBV28 with TRBJ2-1; no clear D. V was shortened by 8 bases and J by 1 base, with 12 bases between the two germline ends. In germline, CDR1 is MDHEN, CDR2 SYDVKM. There are 14 residues in the CDR3. The CDR3, as DNA: TGTGCCAGCTCATCCATGGGTTCCTACAATGAGCAGTTCTTC. Translating gives CASSSMGSYNEQFF.

This sequence joins TRBV28 and TRBJ2-4; TRBD1 matches at 7 bases. Germline CDR1 is MDHEN and CDR2 is SYDVKM. This CDR3 is built from 14 residues. The V and J ends lost 5 bases and 11 bases, in that order; junction bases with no gene match: 12. CDR3 sequence: CASSPGTALDLQYF. CDR3 sequence (DNA): TGTGCCAGCAGTCCCGGGACAGCCCTGGACCTTCAGTACTTC.

The chain carries TRBV18 and TRBJ2-7, with a weak D call TRBD1 (5 bases). Germline V gene sequence: CDR1 KGHSH, CDR2 LQKENI. The CDR3 sequence is 12 residues long. V shed 6 bases and J shed 3 bases, with 9 bases lying between them. The CDR3 DNA reads TGTGCCAGCTCGCTAACAGGCTACGAGCAGTACTTC. This gives the protein CASSLTGYEQYF. Looking up the rest from reference TRBV18 and TRBJ2-7 gives the full variable domain: NAGVMQNPRHLVRRRGQEARLRCSPMKGHSHVYWYRQLPEEGLKFMVYLQKENIIDESGMPKERFSAEFPKEGPSILRIQQVVRGDSAAYFCASSLTGYEQYFGPGTRLTVT.

The chain is built from TRBV7-2 and TRBJ2-2; TRBD1 matches 10 bases. The CDR3 totals 16 residues. Germline CDR1 reads SGHTA; CDR2 reads FQGNSA. V gave up 2 bases and J gave up 6 bases; unmatched junction bases: 6. The CDR3 DNA reads TGTGCCAGCAGCTTACGGACAGGGGGTAAATCCGGGGAGCTGTTTTTT. Translation: CASSLRTGGKSGELFF.

This clone was recorded a few times. The chain uses TRBV6-6 and TRBJ1-2; 10 bases align to TRBD1. The CDR3 has 15 amino acids. The V segment lost 4 bases and the J segment 4 bases; nucleotides outside the gene matches: 6. Germline CDR1 MNHNY, CDR2 SVGAGI (reference sequence). CDR3 nucleotides: TGTGCCAGCAGTTCCTGGGGGGACAGGGGCTATGGCTACACCTTC. Translating gives CASSSWGDRGYGYTF.

The CDR3 DNA reads TGCGCCAGCAGTGAGGATGGTTTAGCGGGAGGGCCTGGTTTAGAGACCCAGTACTTC. Translation gives CASSEDGLAGGPGLETQYF. The J gene is TRBJ2-5, the V gene TRBV10-1; 11 bases are a match to TRBD2. After removal of 2 bases from V and 4 bases from J, the junction contained 15 bases not matched to a gene. Germline V gene sequence: CDR1 WNHNN, CDR2 SYGVQD (reference sequence). The CDR3 covers 19 residues.

The chain recombines TRBV5-4 with TRBJ2-5, with TRBD2 matching over 10 bases. CDR1 is SGHNT and CDR2 is YYREEE in the germline V gene (reference sequence). The CDR3 length is 14 residues. The J segment lost 5 bases and the V segment lost 7 bases, leaving 8 bases of the junction unmatched. The CDR3 DNA is TGTGCCAGCGGCCGGACTAGCGGAGCGGAGACCCAGTACTTC. It translates to CASGRTSGAETQYF.

The J gene is TRBJ2-7, the V gene TRBV18; possible D gene TRBD1, 6 bases. Trimming removed 6 bases at V and 2 bases at J, with 11 bases between. The CDR3 spans 13 residues. Germline values: CDR1 KGHSH, CDR2 LQKENI. The CDR3 loop reads CASSAGATYEQYF. In nucleotides, the CDR3 is TGTGCCAGCTCCGCAGGGGCCACCTACGAGCAGTACTTC.

V gene TRBV5-1 combines with J gene TRBJ1-1; maybe TRBD1 (6 bases). Germline CDR1 reads SGHRS; CDR2 reads YFSETQ. Trimming took 4 bases from V and 11 from J, leaving 15 bases between them. This CDR3 is built from 12 residues. The CDR3 is CASSTPGERAFF. The DNA for the CDR3 is TGCGCCAGCAGCACGCCAGGGGAGAGGGCTTTCTTT.

This clone is a singleton in its sample. The chain links TRBV5-4 to TRBJ1-3, with 7 bases that match TRBD1. The trim removed 4 bases at V and 0 bases at J, leaving 4 bases unmatched. The germline CDR1 and CDR2 sequences are SGHNT and YYREEE (reference sequence). The CDR3 has 15 amino acids. The CDR3 DNA follows: TGTGCCAGCAGCATTGACAGGGCCTCTGGAAACACCATATATTTT. It encodes CASSIDRASGNTIYF.

V gene TRBV28 combines with J gene TRBJ2-7; 9 nucleotides agree with TRBD1. Germline V gene sequence: CDR1 MDHEN, CDR2 SYDVKM. V shed 9 bases and J 2 bases; nucleotides not matched to a gene: 8. The length of the CDR3 is 14 residues. CDR3 nucleotides: TGTGCCAGTTGGCGGGACAGGGACCCCTACGAGCAGTACTTC. Its translation is CASWRDRDPYEQYF.

The chain is built from TRBV15 and TRBJ2-7, with TRBD1 identical over 8 bases. After removal of 4 bases from V and 3 bases from J, the junction contained 14 bases not matched to a gene. The CDR3 spans 17 residues. The germline V gene encodes CDR1 LNHNV and CDR2 YYDKDF (reference sequence). CDR3 sequence reads: CATSTRITGGYLYEQYF. The DNA for the CDR3 is TGTGCCACCAGCACCCGGATTACAGGGGGTTACCTCTACGAGCAGTACTTC. The variable domain in full, completed from reference TRBV15 and TRBJ2-7, reads DAMVIQNPRYQVTQFGKPVTLSCSQTLNHNVMYWYQQKSSQAPKLLFHYYDKDFNNEADTPDNFQSRRPNTSFCFLDIRSPGLGDTAMYLCATSTRITGGYLYEQYFGPGTRLTVT.

The gene calls are TRBV6-5 and TRBJ2-3; D not resolved. Deletions cut 5 bases from V and 5 bases from J, with 5 bases between. The CDR3 loop spans 11 amino acids. CDR1 MNHEY and CDR2 SVGAGI come from the germline V gene. The DNA for the CDR3 is TGTGCCAGCAGTATCGGAGATACGCAGTATTTT. Amino acid sequence: CASSIGDTQYF.

This clone was counted many times. The chain couples TRBV7-3 to TRBJ1-2; maybe TRBD1 (5 bases). Trimming left V 3 bases short and J 5 bases short, with 13 bases between. Germline CDR1 is SGHTA and CDR2 is FQGTGA. The CDR3 is made up of 14 amino acids. CDR3 amino acids: CASSFSGTGYGYTF. CDR3 nucleotide sequence: TGTGCCAGCAGCTTTTCCGGGACGGGGTATGGCTACACCTTC.

This clone was seen only a few times. This chain connects TRBV4-1 to TRBJ2-1; D is possibly TRBD2 (6 bases). Germline V gene lookup returns CDR1 MGHRA and CDR2 YSYEKL. Deletions cut 0 bases from V and 9 bases from J, with 15 bases between. CDR3 length: 15 residues. In DNA, the CDR3 is TGCGCCAGCAGCCAAGAAGGAGGGCGGGGTAGTGAGCAGTTCTTC. Translated: CASSQEGGRGSEQFF.

The CDR3 DNA reads TGTGCCAGCAGTGAAGCGCCGGTAGCCCGGGGCACAGATACGCAGTATTTT. This sequence encodes CASSEAPVARGTDTQYF. V and J are TRBV2 and TRBJ2-3, with no clear D. Per germline, CDR1 SNHLY and CDR2 FYNNEI. The CDR3 covers 17 residues. The ends were cut back, 0 bases at V and 1 base at J, with 14 bases in the middle.

This clone was observed a few times. This sequence joins TRBV4-1 and TRBJ2-7; 9 bases match TRBD1. Trimming took 0 bases from V and 2 from J; bases not matched to a gene: 5. CDR3 length equals 16 residues. Germline CDR1 and CDR2: MGHRA and YSYEKL. CDR3 bases: TGCGCCAGCAGCCAAGATGCGGGACAGGGTACCTACGAGCAGTACTTC. As protein: CASSQDAGQGTYEQYF.

The table lists this clone with a count of one. Additional DNA sequences in this sample encode the identical CDR3. The rearrangement links TRBV5-1 to TRBJ2-1, with 7 bases aligning to TRBD2. Germline CDR1 is SGHRS and CDR2 is YFSETQ. V shed 0 bases, J shed 4 bases, and the junction held 1 base outside the gene matches. This CDR3 is built from 14 residues. CDR3 coding DNA: TGCGCCAGCAGCTTGGCTAGCGGATACAATGAGCAGTTCTTC. Translating gives CASSLASGYNEQFF.

V is TRBV2 and J is TRBJ2-7; 7 nucleotides line up with TRBD2. Trimming at V came to 4 bases and at J to 3 bases, leaving 9 bases not matched to a gene. CDR3 length equals 15 residues. Germline CDR1 SNHLY, CDR2 FYNNEI. The chain's CDR3 is CASSAGGLGVYEQYF. Written as DNA, the CDR3 is TGTGCCAGCAGTGCGGGGGGTTTAGGGGTCTACGAGCAGTACTTC.

The table lists this clone with many counts. The chain recombines TRBV7-3 with TRBJ1-1; 7 nucleotides align to TRBD1. With V trimmed by 5 bases and J by 7 bases, 7 bases remained unmatched. This CDR3 spans 13 amino acids. Germline values: CDR1 SGHTA, CDR2 FQGTGA. Written as DNA, the CDR3 is TGTGCCAGCAGCGCAGCAGGGGGAGGTGAAGCTTTCTTT. Protein sequence: CASSAAGGGEAFF.

This chain links TRBV7-9 with TRBJ2-7; TRBD1 matches 8 bases. The CDR3 covers 13 residues. With 5 bases clipped from V and 7 bases from J, the junction kept 7 bases outside the gene matches. CDR1 SEHNR and CDR2 FQNEAQ come from the germline V gene (reference sequence). The CDR3 protein is CASSQMTGEEQYF. The CDR3 DNA reads as TGTGCCAGCAGCCAGATGACAGGGGAAGAGCAGTACTTC.

The chain recombines TRBV11-2 with TRBJ1-2; 11 nucleotides agree with TRBD1. This CDR3 is built from 13 residues. Germline CDR1 and CDR2: SGHAT and FQNNGV. V lost 6 bases and J lost 8; bases outside the gene matches: 5. Written as DNA, the CDR3 is TGTGCCAGCAGTCAGGACAGGGGGCGCGGCTACACCTTC. Its translation: CASSQDRGRGYTF.

The chain has TRBV4-2 and TRBJ2-1; TRBD2 matches at 13 bases. CDR1 is LGHNA, CDR2 YNFKEQ, per germline. The CDR3 totals 16 residues. V gave up 2 bases and J gave up 8 bases; unmatched junction bases: 6. In DNA, the CDR3 is TGTGCCAGCAGCCAACCACTAGCGGGAGGGCCCGATGAGCAGTTCTTC. It translates to CASSQPLAGGPDEQFF.

The V gene is TRBV6-1, the J gene TRBJ1-1; tentative D call: TRBD1 (5 bases). Deletions cut 6 bases from V and 0 bases from J, with 8 bases between. Germline CDR1 MNHNS, CDR2 SASEGT. The CDR3 is 13 residues long. The CDR3 reads CASRPQVNTEAFF. The CDR3, as DNA: TGTGCCAGCAGGCCACAGGTGAACACTGAAGCTTTCTTT.

The chain uses TRBV7-6 and TRBJ2-3; maybe TRBD2 (6 bases). Germline V lookup: CDR1 SGHVS, CDR2 FNYEAQ. V lost 9 bases, J lost 4 bases, and 11 bases lay in between. The CDR3 is 12 residues long. CDR3 in amino acids: CASASDADTQYF. The CDR3, as DNA: TGTGCCAGTGCTAGCGACGCAGATACGCAGTATTTT.

Comment on this clone: Compared with germline, one end of the junction differs, possibly owing to a read error. The V and J genes are TRBV29-1 and TRBJ1-1; D unresolved. Germline assignment: CDR1 SQVTM and CDR2 ANQGSEA. The CDR3 is 12 residues long. CDR3 region: CSVATAIVQPAF. The CDR3 nucleotides read TGCAGCGTGGCGACCGCTATAGTGCAACCGGCCTTT.

This chain links TRBV5-1 with TRBJ2-5; tentatively, D is TRBD1 (5 bases). The CDR3 extends over 14 amino acids. Trimming took 3 bases from V and 1 from J, leaving 10 bases between them. CDR1 is SGHRS and CDR2 is YFSETQ in the germline V gene. CDR3 in DNA: TGCGCCAGCAGCTCTACAGGTCCCCAAGAGACCCAGTACTTC. The encoded protein is CASSSTGPQETQYF.

There are a few counts of this clone. The chain links TRBV28 to TRBJ2-5, with unresolved D. Germline CDR1 reads MDHEN; CDR2 reads SYDVKM. The V and J ends lost 1 base and 5 bases respectively, with 8 bases between them. The CDR3 covers 13 residues. The CDR3 here is CASSLLGRETQYF. The CDR3 DNA follows: TGTGCCAGCAGTTTATTGGGCAGGGAGACCCAGTACTTC.

This chain links TRBV18 with TRBJ2-3; D uncertain. V was pared by 3 bases and J by 2 bases, with 6 bases between. CDR3 length: 13 residues. Per germline, CDR1 KGHSH and CDR2 LQKENI. CDR3 region: CASSPAYTDTQYF. In DNA form, the CDR3 reads TGTGCCAGCTCACCCGCATACACAGATACGCAGTATTTT. The entire variable domain, with the rest obtained from reference TRBV18 and TRBJ2-3, is as follows: NAGVMQNPRHLVRRRGQEARLRCSPMKGHSHVYWYRQLPEEGLKFMVYLQKENIIDESGMPKERFSAEFPKEGPSILRIQQVVRGDSAAYFCASSPAYTDTQYFGPGTRLTVL.

This chain joins TRBV11-2 and TRBJ2-7; 10 positions match TRBD1. The junction had 2 bases not matched to a gene; V was cut back by 4 bases and J by 5 bases. The CDR3 extends over 13 amino acids. Germline CDR1 SGHAT, CDR2 FQNNGV. The CDR3 sequence: CASSSGQGNEQYF. In DNA, the CDR3 is TGTGCCAGCAGCTCGGGACAGGGGAACGAGCAGTACTTC.

The V gene is TRBV18, the J gene TRBJ2-1, with D tentatively TRBD1 (5 bases). The CDR3 sequence is 17 residues long. Per the germline V gene, CDR1 is KGHSH and CDR2 is LQKENI. V dropped 5 bases and J dropped 0 bases, with 17 bases sitting between them. The CDR3 DNA sequence: TGTGCCAGCTCAGATCTGGGGCTACCGAGCTCCTACAATGAGCAGTTCTTC. Translated: CASSDLGLPSSYNEQFF.

A single count supports this clone. A junction boundary mismatches the germline segment, possibly from a read error. The chain recombines TRBV19 with TRBJ2-1, with D possibly being TRBD2 (5 bases). This CDR3 has 15 residues. Germline assignment: CDR1 LNHDA and CDR2 SQIVND (reference sequence). The CDR3 loop reads CASSLEGLASSEQFF. The CDR3 region has the DNA TGTGCCAGTAGTCTAGAAGGGCTAGCTTCTAGTGAGCAGTTCTTC.